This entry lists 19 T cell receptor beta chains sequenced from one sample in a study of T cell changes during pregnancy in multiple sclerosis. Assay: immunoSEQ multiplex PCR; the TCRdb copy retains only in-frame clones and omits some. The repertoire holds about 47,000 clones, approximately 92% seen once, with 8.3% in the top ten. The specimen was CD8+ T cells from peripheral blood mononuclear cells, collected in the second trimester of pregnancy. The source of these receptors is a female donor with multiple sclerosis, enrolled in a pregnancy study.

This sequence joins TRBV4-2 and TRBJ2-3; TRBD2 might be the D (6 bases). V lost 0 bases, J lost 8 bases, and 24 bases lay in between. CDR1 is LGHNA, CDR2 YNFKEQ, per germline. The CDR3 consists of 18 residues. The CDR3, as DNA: TGTGCCAGCAGCCAAGAAGAAGGCAATAGCGGCCCGTTCGGTACGCAGTATTTT. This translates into CASSQEEGNSGPFGTQYF.

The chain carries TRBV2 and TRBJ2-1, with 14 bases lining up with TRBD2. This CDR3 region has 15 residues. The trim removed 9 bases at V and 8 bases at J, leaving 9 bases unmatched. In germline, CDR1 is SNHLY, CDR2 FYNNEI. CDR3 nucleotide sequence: TGTGCCAGAAACGGACTAGCGGGGGGCAGGGATGAGCAGTTCTTC. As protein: CARNGLAGGRDEQFF.

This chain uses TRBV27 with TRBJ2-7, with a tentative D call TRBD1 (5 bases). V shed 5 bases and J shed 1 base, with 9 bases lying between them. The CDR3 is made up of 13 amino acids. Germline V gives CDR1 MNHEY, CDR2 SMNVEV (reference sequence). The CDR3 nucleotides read TGTGCCAGCAGTAAGACAGCTTCCTACGAGCAGTACTTC. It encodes CASSKTASYEQYF.

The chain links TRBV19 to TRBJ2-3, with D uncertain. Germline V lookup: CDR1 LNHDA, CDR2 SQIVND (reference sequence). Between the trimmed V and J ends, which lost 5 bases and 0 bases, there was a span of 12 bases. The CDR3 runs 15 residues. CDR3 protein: CASSPQVTSTDTQYF. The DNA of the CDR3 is TGTGCCAGTAGTCCCCAGGTCACTAGCACAGATACGCAGTATTTT.

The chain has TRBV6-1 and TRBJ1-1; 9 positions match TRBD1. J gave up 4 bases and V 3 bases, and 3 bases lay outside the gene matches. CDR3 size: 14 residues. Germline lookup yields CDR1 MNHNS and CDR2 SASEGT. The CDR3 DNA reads TGTGCCAGCAGTGACCCGACAGGGGGCACTGAAGCTTTCTTT. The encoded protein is CASSDPTGGTEAFF.

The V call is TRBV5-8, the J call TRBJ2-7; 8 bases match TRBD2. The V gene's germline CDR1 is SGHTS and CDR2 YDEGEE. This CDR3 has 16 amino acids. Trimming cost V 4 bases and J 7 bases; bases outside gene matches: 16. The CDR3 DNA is TGTGCCAGCAGCGGAGGGACTAGGTTTCGCGCGGGGGAGCAGTACTTC. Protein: CASSGGTRFRAGEQYF.

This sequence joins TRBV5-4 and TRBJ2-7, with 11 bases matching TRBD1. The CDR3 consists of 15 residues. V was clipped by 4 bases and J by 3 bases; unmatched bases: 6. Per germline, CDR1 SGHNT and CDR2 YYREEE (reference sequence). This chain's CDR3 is CASSPGTGGLYEQYF. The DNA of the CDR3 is TGTGCCAGCAGCCCCGGGACAGGGGGTCTCTACGAGCAGTACTTC.

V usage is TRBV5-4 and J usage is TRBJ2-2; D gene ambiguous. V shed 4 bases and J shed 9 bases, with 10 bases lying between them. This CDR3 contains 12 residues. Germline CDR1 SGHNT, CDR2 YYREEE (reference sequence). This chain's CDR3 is CASSKESRELFF. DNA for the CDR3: TGTGCCAGCAGCAAGGAGTCCCGGGAGCTGTTTTTT.

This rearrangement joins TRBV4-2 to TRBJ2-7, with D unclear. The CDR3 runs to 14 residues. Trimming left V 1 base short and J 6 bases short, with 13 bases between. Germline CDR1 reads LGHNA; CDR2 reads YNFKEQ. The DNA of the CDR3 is TGTGCCAGCAGCCAAGTCCCCCTGCAGGTCGAGCAGTACTTC. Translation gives CASSQVPLQVEQYF.

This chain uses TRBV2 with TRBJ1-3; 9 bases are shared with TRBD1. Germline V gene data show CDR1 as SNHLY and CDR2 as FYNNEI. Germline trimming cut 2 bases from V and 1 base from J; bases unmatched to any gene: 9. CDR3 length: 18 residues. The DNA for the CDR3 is TGTGCCAGCAGTGAACTAGTAGGACAGGGGCTATCTGGAAACACCATATATTTT. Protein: CASSELVGQGLSGNTIYF.

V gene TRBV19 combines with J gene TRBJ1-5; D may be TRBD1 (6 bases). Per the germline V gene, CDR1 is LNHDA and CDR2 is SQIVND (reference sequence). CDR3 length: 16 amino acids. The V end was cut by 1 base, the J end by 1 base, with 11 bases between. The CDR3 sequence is CASSIVNRVSNQPQHF. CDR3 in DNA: TGTGCCAGTAGTATAGTTAACAGGGTCAGCAATCAGCCCCAGCATTTT. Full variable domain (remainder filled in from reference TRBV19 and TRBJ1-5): DGGITQSPKYLFRKEGQNVTLSCEQNLNHDAMYWYRQDPGQGLRLIYYSQIVNDFQKGDIAEGYSVSREKKESFPLTVTSAQKNPTAFYLCASSIVNRVSNQPQHFGDGTRLSIL.

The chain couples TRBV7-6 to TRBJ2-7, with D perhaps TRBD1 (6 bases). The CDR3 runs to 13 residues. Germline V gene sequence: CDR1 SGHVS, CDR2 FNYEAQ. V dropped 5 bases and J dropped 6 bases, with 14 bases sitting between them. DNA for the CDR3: TGTGCCAGCAGCCAAGGGGACACACTCGAGCAGTACTTC. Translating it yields CASSQGDTLEQYF.

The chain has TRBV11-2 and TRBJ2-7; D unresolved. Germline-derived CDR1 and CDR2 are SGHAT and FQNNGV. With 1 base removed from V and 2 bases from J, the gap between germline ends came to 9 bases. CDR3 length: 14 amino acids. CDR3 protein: CASSLGGSTYEQYF. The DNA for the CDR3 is TGTGCCAGCAGCTTAGGAGGTTCGACCTACGAGCAGTACTTC.

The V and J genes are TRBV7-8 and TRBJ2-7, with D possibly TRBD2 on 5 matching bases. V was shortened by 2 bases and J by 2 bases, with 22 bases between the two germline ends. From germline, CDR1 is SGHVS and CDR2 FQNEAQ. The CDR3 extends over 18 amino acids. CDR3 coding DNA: TGTGCCAGCAGCTTACCAAGCCGGGGTGACACGAACCCCTACGAGCAGTACTTC. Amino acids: CASSLPSRGDTNPYEQYF.

The chain's CDR3 is CASSWGWGGDEQYF. CDR3 DNA: TGTGCCAGCAGCTGGGGTTGGGGGGGGGACGAGCAGTACTTC. The rearrangement links TRBV5-6 to TRBJ2-7, with 7 nucleotides matching TRBD2. The CDR3 is made up of 14 amino acids. V lost 3 bases, J lost 5 bases, and 8 bases stayed unmatched. CDR1 is SGHDT and CDR2 is YYEEEE in the germline V gene. The complete variable domain, with remaining parts taken from reference TRBV5-6 and TRBJ2-7, reads DAGVTQSPTHLIKTRGQQVTLRCSPKSGHDTVSWYQQALGQGPQFIFQYYEEEERQRGNFPDRFSGHQFPNYSSELNVNALLLGDSALYLCASSWGWGGDEQYFGPGTRLTVT.

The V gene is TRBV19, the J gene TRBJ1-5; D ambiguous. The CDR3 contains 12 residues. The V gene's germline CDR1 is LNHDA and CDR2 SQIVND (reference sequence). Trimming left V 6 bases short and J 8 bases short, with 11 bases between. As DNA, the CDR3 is TGTGCCAGTAGCCCCCCACTTGAGCCCCAGCATTTT. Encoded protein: CASSPPLEPQHF.

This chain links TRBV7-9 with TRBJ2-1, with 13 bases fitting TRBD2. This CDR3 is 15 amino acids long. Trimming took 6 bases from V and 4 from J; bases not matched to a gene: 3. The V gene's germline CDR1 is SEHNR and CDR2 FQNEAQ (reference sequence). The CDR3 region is CASRETSGGYNEQFF. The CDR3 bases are TGTGCCAGCAGGGAGACTAGCGGGGGGTACAATGAGCAGTTCTTC.

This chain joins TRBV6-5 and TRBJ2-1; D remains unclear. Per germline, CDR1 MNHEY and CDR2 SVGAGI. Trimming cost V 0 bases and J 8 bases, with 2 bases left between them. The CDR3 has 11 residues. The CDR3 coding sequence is TGTGCCAGCAGTTACTCCTATGAGCAGTTCTTC. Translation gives CASSYSYEQFF.

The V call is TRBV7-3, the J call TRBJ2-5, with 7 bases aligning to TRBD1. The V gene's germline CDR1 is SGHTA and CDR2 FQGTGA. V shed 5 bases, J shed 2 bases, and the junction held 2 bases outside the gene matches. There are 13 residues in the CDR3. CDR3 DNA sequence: TGTGCCAGCAGCCTACAGGGGCAAGAGACCCAGTACTTC. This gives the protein CASSLQGQETQYF.